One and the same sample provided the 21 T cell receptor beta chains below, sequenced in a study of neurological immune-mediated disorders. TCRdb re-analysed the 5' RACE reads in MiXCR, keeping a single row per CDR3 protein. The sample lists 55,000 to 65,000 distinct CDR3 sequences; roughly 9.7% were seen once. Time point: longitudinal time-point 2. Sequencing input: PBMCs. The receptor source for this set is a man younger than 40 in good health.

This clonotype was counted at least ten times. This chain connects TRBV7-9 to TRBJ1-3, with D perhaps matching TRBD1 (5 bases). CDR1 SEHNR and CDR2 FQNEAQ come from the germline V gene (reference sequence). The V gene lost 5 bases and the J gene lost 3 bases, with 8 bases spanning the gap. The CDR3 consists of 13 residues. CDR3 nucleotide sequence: TGTGCCAGCAGCATTACAGGTGGAAACACCATATATTTT. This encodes CASSITGGNTIYF.

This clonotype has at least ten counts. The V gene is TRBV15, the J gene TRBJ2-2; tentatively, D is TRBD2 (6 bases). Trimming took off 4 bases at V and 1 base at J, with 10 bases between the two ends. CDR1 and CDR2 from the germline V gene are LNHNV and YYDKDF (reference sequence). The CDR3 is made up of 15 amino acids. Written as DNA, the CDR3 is TGTGCCACCAGCACCTTAGCGGAGAACACCGGGGAGCTGTTTTTT. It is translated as CATSTLAENTGELFF.

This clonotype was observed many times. The CDR3 spells CASSPPGQGVSSPLHF. CDR3 nucleotide sequence: TGTGCCAGCAGCCCCCCGGGACAGGGGGTCAGTTCACCCCTCCACTTT. V and J are TRBV7-9 and TRBJ1-6; 11 bases map to TRBD1. The junction had 9 bases not matched to a gene; V was cut back by 5 bases and J by 9 bases. Germline CDR1 reads SEHNR; CDR2 reads FQNEAQ (reference sequence). CDR3 length: 16 residues.

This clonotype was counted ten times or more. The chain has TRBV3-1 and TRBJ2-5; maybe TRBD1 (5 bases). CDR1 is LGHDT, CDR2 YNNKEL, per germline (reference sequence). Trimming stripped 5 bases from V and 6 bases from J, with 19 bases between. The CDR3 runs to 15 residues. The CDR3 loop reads CASSAPGSRGKTQYF. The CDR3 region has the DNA TGTGCCAGCAGCGCCCCAGGGTCCCGCGGTAAGACCCAGTACTTC.

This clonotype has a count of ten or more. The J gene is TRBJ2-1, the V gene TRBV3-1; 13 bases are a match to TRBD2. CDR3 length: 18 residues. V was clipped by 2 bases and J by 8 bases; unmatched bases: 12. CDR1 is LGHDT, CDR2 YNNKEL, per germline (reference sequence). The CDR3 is CASSQFRTSGSADDEQFF. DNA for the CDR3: TGTGCCAGCAGCCAATTCAGGACTAGCGGGAGCGCCGACGATGAGCAGTTCTTC.

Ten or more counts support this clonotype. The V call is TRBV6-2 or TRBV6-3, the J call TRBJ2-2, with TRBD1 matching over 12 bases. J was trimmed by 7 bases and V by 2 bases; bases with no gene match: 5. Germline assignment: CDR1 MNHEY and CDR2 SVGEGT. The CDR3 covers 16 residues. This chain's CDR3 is CASSYQGQGADGELFF. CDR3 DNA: TGTGCCAGCAGTTACCAGGGACAGGGGGCAGACGGGGAGCTGTTTTTT.

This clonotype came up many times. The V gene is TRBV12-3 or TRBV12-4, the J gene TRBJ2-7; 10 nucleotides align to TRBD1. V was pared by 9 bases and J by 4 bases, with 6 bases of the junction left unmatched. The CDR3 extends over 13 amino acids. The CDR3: CASTRDRGYEQYF. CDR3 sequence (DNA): TGTGCCAGTACCCGGGACAGGGGTTACGAGCAGTACTTC.

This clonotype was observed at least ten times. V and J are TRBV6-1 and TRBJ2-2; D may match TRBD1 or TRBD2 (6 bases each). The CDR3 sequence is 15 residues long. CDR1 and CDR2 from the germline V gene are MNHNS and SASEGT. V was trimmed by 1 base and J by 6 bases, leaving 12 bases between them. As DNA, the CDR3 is TGTGCCAGCAGTGAAGGGGGGGCAGCGGCCGGGGAGCTGTTTTTT. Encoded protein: CASSEGGAAAGELFF.

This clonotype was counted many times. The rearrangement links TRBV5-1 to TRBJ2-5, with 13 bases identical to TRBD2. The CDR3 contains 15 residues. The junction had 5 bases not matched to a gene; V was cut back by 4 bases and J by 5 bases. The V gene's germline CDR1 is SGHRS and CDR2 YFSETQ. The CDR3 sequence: CASSAGLAGLETQYF. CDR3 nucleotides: TGCGCCAGCAGCGCGGGACTAGCGGGGTTGGAGACCCAGTACTTC.

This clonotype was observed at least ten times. This CDR3 reads CASSLGMQQFEQYF. The CDR3 DNA follows: TGTGCCAGCAGCTTAGGGATGCAACAGTTCGAGCAGTACTTC. The chain links TRBV7-2 to TRBJ2-7, with D hard to call. Per germline, CDR1 SGHTA and CDR2 FQGNSA. Between the trimmed V and J ends, which lost 1 base and 6 bases, there was a span of 13 bases. This CDR3 comprises 14 residues.

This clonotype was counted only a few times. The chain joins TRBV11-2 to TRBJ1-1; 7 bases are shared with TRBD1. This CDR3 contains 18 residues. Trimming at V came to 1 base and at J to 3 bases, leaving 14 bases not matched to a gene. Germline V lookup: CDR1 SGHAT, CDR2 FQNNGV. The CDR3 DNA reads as TGTGCCAGCAGCTTAGGACAGGGTTTTCGTTCCCTCTACACTGAAGCTTTCTTT. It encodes CASSLGQGFRSLYTEAFF.

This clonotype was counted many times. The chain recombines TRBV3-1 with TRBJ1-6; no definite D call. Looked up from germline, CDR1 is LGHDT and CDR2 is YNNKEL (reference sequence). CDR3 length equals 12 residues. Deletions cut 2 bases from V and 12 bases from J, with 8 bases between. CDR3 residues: CASSQPGLPLHF. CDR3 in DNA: TGTGCCAGCAGCCAACCTGGACTACCCCTCCACTTT.

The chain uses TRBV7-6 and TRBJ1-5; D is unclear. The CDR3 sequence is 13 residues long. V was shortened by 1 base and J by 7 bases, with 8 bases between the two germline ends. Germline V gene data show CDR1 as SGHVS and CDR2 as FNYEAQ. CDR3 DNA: TGTGCCAGCAGCTTAGGGGCGGGCCAGCCCCAGCATTTT. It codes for CASSLGAGQPQHF.

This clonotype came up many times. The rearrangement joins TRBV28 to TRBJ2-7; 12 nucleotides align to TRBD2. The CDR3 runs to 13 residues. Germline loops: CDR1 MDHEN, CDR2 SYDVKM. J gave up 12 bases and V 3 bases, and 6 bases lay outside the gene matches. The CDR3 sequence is CASSFRLAGVPYF. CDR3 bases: TGTGCCAGCAGTTTTCGACTAGCGGGAGTCCCGTACTTC.

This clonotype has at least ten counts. The CDR3 DNA is TGTGCCAGCAGCCACCGAACTGGGGCCAACGTCCTGACTTTC. It translates to CASSHRTGANVLTF. The genes are TRBV3-1 and TRBJ2-6; D is undetermined. This CDR3 comprises 14 residues. V was clipped by 3 bases and J by 2 bases, with 5 bases between them. From germline, CDR1 is LGHDT and CDR2 YNNKEL (reference sequence). Complete variable domain (other parts from reference TRBV3-1 and TRBJ2-6): DTAVSQTPKYLVTQMGNDKSIKCEQNLGHDTMYWYKQDSKKFLKIMFSYNNKELIINETVPNRFSPKSPDKAHLNLHINSLELGDSAVYFCASSHRTGANVLTFGAGSRLTVL.

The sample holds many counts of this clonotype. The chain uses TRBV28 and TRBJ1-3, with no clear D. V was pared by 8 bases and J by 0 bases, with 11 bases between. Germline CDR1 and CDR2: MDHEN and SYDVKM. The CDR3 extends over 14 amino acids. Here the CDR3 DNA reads TGTGCCAGCCGATTGGGGAGCTCTGGAAACACCATATATTTT. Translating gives CASRLGSSGNTIYF.

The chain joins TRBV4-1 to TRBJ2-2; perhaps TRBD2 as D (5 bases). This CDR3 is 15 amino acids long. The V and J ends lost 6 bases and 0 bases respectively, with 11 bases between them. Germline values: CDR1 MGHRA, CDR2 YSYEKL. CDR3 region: CASRLRDPNTGELFF. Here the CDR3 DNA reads TGCGCCAGCAGACTCCGGGATCCGAACACCGGGGAGCTGTTTTTT.

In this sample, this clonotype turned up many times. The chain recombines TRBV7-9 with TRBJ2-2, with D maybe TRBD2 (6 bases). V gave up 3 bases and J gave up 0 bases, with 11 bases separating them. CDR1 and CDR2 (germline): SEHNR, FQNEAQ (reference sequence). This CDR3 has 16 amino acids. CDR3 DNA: TGTGCCAGCAGCTTCCCCAAGCGGGCGAACACCGGGGAGCTGTTTTTT. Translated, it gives CASSFPKRANTGELFF.

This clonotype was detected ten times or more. The CDR3, as DNA: TGTGCCAGCAGCGTAGACCTGGGGGGGACTGAAGCTTTCTTT. Protein sequence: CASSVDLGGTEAFF. The chain joins TRBV9 to TRBJ1-1; possible D gene TRBD1, 5 bases. Trimming took off 0 bases at V and 5 bases at J, with 11 bases between the two ends. Germline V gene lookup returns CDR1 SGDLS and CDR2 YYNGEE. The CDR3 has 14 amino acids.

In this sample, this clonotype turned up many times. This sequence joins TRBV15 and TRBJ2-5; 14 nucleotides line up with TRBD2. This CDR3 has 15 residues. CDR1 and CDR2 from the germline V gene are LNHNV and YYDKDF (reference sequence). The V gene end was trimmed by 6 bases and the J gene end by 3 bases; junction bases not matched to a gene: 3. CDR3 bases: TGTGCCACCAGTCGACTAGCGGGAGGGGAAGAGACCCAGTACTTC. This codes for CATSRLAGGEETQYF.

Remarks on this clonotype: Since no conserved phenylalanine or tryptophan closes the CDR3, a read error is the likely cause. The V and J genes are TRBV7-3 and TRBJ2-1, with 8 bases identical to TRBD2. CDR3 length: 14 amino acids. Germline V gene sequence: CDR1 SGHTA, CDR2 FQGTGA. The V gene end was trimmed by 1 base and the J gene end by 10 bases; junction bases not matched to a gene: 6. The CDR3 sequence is CASSLMGGGREQFL. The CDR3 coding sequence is TGTGCCAGCAGCTTAATGGGCGGCGGGAGGGAGCAGTTCCTC.